The sequence of this T cell receptor beta chain was determined in a study of blood T cell repertoires in COVID-19. Libraries were prepared by immunoSEQ multiplex PCR; TCRdb keeps only in-frame clonotypes and omits some of them. The data contain over 100,000 clones, roughly 69% of them seen just once; the ten biggest clones take up approximately 2%. Per the germline V gene, CDR1 is MDHEN and CDR2 is SYDVKM. This CDR3 is 15 amino acids long. Trimming removed 2 bases at V and 1 base at J, with 11 bases between. The sequencing sample was made of peripheral blood. The V and J genes are TRBV28 and TRBJ1-1; unclear D gene. This clonotype was obtained from a woman aged 70-85 years with acute or convalescent COVID-19. In DNA form, the CDR3 reads TGTGCCAGCAGTTTAGGAGGGCAGCCGAACACTGAAGCTTTCTTT. It specifies CASSLGGQPNTEAFF.